Listed below are T cell receptor beta chains from one sample, sequenced in a study of T cell responses to AZD1222 COVID-19 vaccine. Produced via immunoSEQ multiplex PCR; TCRdb's table is partial and in-frame only. The repertoire holds approximately 120,000 clones, approximately 91% seen once, with approximately 17% in the top ten. The starting material was peripheral blood, obtained on day 0 of AZD1222 vaccination. These receptors originate from an adult in good health. The CDR3 runs from the conserved cysteine through the conserved F or W. Fields, in order: D gene, V gene, J gene, clone size, CDR3 length, CDR3 DNA, CDR3 protein. The D gene is left open where the match is weak. The size field is filled for only some rows; it gives once, few, many or a size class.

>TRBD1|TRBV30|TRBJ1-2|-|15
TGTGCCTGGAGTGTACGGCGGGACAGCACCTATGGCTACACCTTC
CAWSVRRDSTYGYTF
>-|TRBV6-5|TRBJ1-2|-|12
TGTGCCAGCAGAGACAGCTCCTATGGCTACACCTTC
CASRDSSYGYTF
>TRBD1|TRBV9|TRBJ1-6|-|15
TGTGCCAGCAGCGTGGGGGGACAGATTAATTCACCCCTCCACTTT
CASSVGGQINSPLHF
>-|TRBV11-2|TRBJ1-1|-|15
TGTGCCAGCAGCTTAGATTTGGCAGGGAACACTGAAGCTTTCTTT
CASSLDLAGNTEAFF
>TRBD2|TRBV6-2/TRBV6-3|TRBJ2-2|-|15
TGTGCCAGCAGTCCCCAGCGGGGGGGCACCGGGGAGCTGTTTTTT
CASSPQRGGTGELFF
>-|TRBV18|TRBJ2-1|-|14
TGTGCCAGCTCACCCGCGGGCTCCTACAATGAGCAGTTCTTC
CASSPAGSYNEQFF
>-|TRBV5-1|TRBJ1-4|few|13
TGCGCCAGCAGCCCGCCAACTAATGAAAAACTGTTTTTT
CASSPPTNEKLFF
>TRBD1|TRBV30|TRBJ1-1|-|13
TGTGCCTGTCCCGACCGGGACAGGGTGGGAGCTTTCTTT
CACPDRDRVGAFF
>TRBD2|TRBV5-1|TRBJ2-6|-|18
TGCGCCAGCAGCTTGACTACAGCGGGGGAATCTGGGGCCAACGTCCTGACTTTC
CASSLTTAGESGANVLTF
>-|TRBV9|TRBJ1-2|-|13
TGTGCCAGCAGCAAAGACCTCACAGATGGCTACACCTTC
CASSKDLTDGYTF
>TRBD1|TRBV7-2|TRBJ1-3|-|19
TGTGCCAGCAGCTTCAGGGGTGTTGGGACAGGGCTGGTCGGAAACACCATATATTTT
CASSFRGVGTGLVGNTIYF
>-|TRBV28|TRBJ2-5|once|14
TGTGCCAGCGGGGTTGTGGGGTACCAAGAGACCCAGTACTTC
CASGVVGYQETQYF
>-|TRBV5-1|TRBJ1-1|-|13
TGCGCCAGCAGCTTGAAATCCGGCACTGAAGCTTTCTTT
CASSLKSGTEAFF
>-|TRBV29-1|TRBJ1-1|-|14
TGCAGCGTTGACCGTGGGCTGGTGAACACTGAAGCTTTCTTT
CSVDRGLVNTEAFF
>-|TRBV6-5|TRBJ1-2|-|15
TGTGCCAGCAGTTACCACCCGCCAGGGTTGGCTGGCTACACCTTC
CASSYHPPGLAGYTF
>-|TRBV9|TRBJ2-1|-|16
TGTGCCAGCAGCGTAGGTAGCGGCAGCTCCTACAATGAGCAGTTCTTC
CASSVGSGSSYNEQFF
>-|TRBV2|TRBJ1-6|-|15
TGTGCCAGCAGTGAACAGGCTCCCTATAATTCACCCCTCCACTTT
CASSEQAPYNSPLHF
>-|TRBV30|TRBJ1-5|-|13
TGTGCCTGGAGCGAGGGTCCCAATCAGCCCCAGCATTTT
CAWSEGPNQPQHF